This TCR beta chain was identified during a study of patients and donors after allogeneic stem cell transplantation. This clonotype was seen at least ten times. CDR3 size: 15 residues. Germline lookup yields CDR1 SGHRS and CDR2 YFSETQ. The germline V and J ends were trimmed by 1 base and 1 base, with 11 bases remaining between them. TCRdb used MiXCR to reprocess the RT-PCR reads, holding one entry per CDR3 protein. The sample has hundreds of thousands of distinct CDR3 sequences, 16% seen once. What was sequenced was blood, either unsorted or a sorted T cell fraction (not recorded which). The sequence came from a human donor who was either an allogeneic HSCT recipient or a stem cell or donor lymphocyte infusion donor (not recorded which). It is not recorded whose cells these are; they may come from a transplant donor. V usage is TRBV5-1 and J usage is TRBJ1-1; the D is unclear. CDR3 sequence: CASSLSGTPNTEAFF. Written as DNA, the CDR3 is TGCGCCAGCAGCTTGTCGGGCACCCCGAACACTGAAGCTTTCTTT.